A selection of T cell receptor beta chains follows, all from one sample in a study of shared clonotypes between healthy human individuals. Here immunoSEQ multiplex PCR was the method, and the copy in TCRdb shows in-frame clones only, minus some. Of approximately 470,000 clones in the sample, approximately 78% were seen once. Sample: PBMCs. These TCRs come from a woman aged 40 to 50 in good health. Some clones in this sample may be carry-over from other donors' samples. Each CDR3 is given with its conserved first and last residue. D genes are given only for firm matches. Clone size is given for some rows only: seen once, a few or many times, or a class if the clone is expanded.

j_gene: TRBJ2-3
v_gene: TRBV11-1
abundance: -
d_gene: TRBD2
CDR3aa: CASSANVGTSGFTDTQYF
CDR3nt: TGTGCCAGCAGCGCGAACGTCGGGACTAGCGGGTTCACAGATACGCAGTATTTT

j_gene: TRBJ1-1
v_gene: TRBV18
abundance: many
d_gene: TRBD1
CDR3aa: CASSPGSRGQGTEAFF
CDR3nt: TGTGCCAGCTCACCAGGGAGCAGGGGGCAAGGCACTGAAGCTTTCTTT

j_gene: TRBJ2-7
v_gene: TRBV14
abundance: -
d_gene: TRBD1
CDR3aa: CASSPGQGVYEQYF
CDR3nt: TGTGCCAGCAGCCCGGGACAGGGAGTTTACGAGCAGTACTTC

j_gene: TRBJ2-3
v_gene: TRBV9
abundance: -
d_gene: -
CDR3aa: CASSVQGVRDTQYF
CDR3nt: TGTGCCAGCAGCGTACAGGGAGTGAGAGATACGCAGTATTTT

j_gene: TRBJ2-7
v_gene: TRBV4-1
abundance: -
d_gene: TRBD2
CDR3aa: CASSQNPAGLAGTYEQYF
CDR3nt: TGCGCCAGCAGCCAGAACCCGGCAGGACTAGCGGGAACCTACGAGCAGTACTTC

j_gene: TRBJ2-1
v_gene: TRBV4-1
abundance: -
d_gene: TRBD2
CDR3aa: CASSQMPQRGYNEQFF
CDR3nt: TGCGCCAGCAGCCAAATGCCCCAGCGGGGCTACAATGAGCAGTTCTTC

j_gene: TRBJ2-3
v_gene: TRBV29-1
abundance: -
d_gene: -
CDR3aa: CSVEDRKASPDTQYF
CDR3nt: TGCAGCGTTGAGGACAGAAAAGCTAGCCCAGATACGCAGTATTTT

j_gene: TRBJ2-5
v_gene: TRBV15
abundance: -
d_gene: -
CDR3aa: CATSRDFGEAETQYF
CDR3nt: TGTGCCACCAGCAGAGATTTTGGGGAAGCAGAGACCCAGTACTTC

j_gene: TRBJ2-1
v_gene: TRBV4-3
abundance: -
d_gene: -
CDR3aa: CASSQGTRHTYNEQFF
CDR3nt: TGCGCCAGCAGCCAAGGTACCAGGCATACCTACAATGAGCAGTTCTTC

j_gene: TRBJ1-3
v_gene: TRBV18
abundance: -
d_gene: -
CDR3aa: CASSPRLSSGNTIYF
CDR3nt: TGTGCCAGCTCACCTCGACTGAGCTCTGGAAACACCATATATTTT

j_gene: TRBJ2-3
v_gene: TRBV10-3
abundance: once
d_gene: TRBD2
CDR3aa: CAISESRGSRSDTQYF
CDR3nt: TGTGCCATCAGTGAGTCTCGCGGGAGTCGCTCAGATACGCAGTATTTT

j_gene: TRBJ1-2
v_gene: TRBV2
abundance: -
d_gene: TRBD1
CDR3aa: CASSADRADYGYTF
CDR3nt: TGTGCCAGCAGTGCGGACAGGGCTGACTATGGCTACACCTTC

j_gene: TRBJ1-1
v_gene: TRBV7-2
abundance: -
d_gene: -
CDR3aa: CASSLGVQNTEAFF
CDR3nt: TGTGCCAGCAGCTTAGGGGTCCAGAACACTGAAGCTTTCTTT

j_gene: TRBJ2-5
v_gene: TRBV7-2
abundance: -
d_gene: TRBD1
CDR3aa: CASSLAHRGPEGVQYF
CDR3nt: TGTGCCAGCAGCTTAGCGCACAGGGGGCCGGAAGGGGTCCAGTACTTC

j_gene: TRBJ1-1
v_gene: TRBV11-2
abundance: few
d_gene: -
CDR3aa: CASSSPPENTEAFF
CDR3nt: TGTGCCAGCAGCTCACCCCCAGAGAACACTGAAGCTTTCTTT

j_gene: TRBJ2-7
v_gene: TRBV10-3
abundance: few
d_gene: -
CDR3aa: CAISESDEQYF
CDR3nt: TGTGCCATCAGTGAGAGCGACGAGCAGTACTTC

j_gene: TRBJ2-1
v_gene: TRBV7-2
abundance: -
d_gene: -
CDR3aa: CASSPGVYNEQFF
CDR3nt: TGTGCCAGCAGCCCAGGGGTCTACAATGAGCAGTTCTTC